The 21 T cell receptor beta chains given below trace back to one sample, sequenced in a study of CD8+ T cells in alopecia areata. Regarding treatment: oral pan-JAK inhibitor, 5-10 mg twice daily. TCR sequencing used cDNA made by reverse transcription of extracted RNA. Produced via immunoSEQ multiplex PCR; TCRdb's table is partial and in-frame only. The sample carries approximately 150,000 clones, approximately 52% recorded once. Here the sequenced sample was CD4+ T cells sorted from blood, taken between weeks 55 and 65, from a patient treated with tofacitinib. The receptors originated from a human donor with alopecia areata.

This clone was counted a single time. J is TRBJ1-5 and V is TRBV7-9, with 9 bases identical to TRBD1. This CDR3 contains 16 residues. CDR1 and CDR2 (germline): SEHNR, FQNEAQ (reference sequence). V lost 5 bases, J lost 4 bases, and 9 bases stayed unmatched. CDR3: CASSNHRGLTNQPQHF. The CDR3 DNA follows: TGTGCCAGCAGCAACCACAGGGGGCTAACAAATCAGCCCCAGCATTTT. Full variable domain (missing parts from reference TRBV7-9 and TRBJ1-5): DTGVSQNPRHKITKRGQNVTFRCDPISEHNRLYWYRQTLGQGPEFLTYFQNEAQLEKSRLLSDRFSAERPKGSFSTLEIQRTEQGDSAMYLCASSNHRGLTNQPQHFGDGTRLSIL.

The CDR3 DNA reads TGTGCCAGCAGCTTAAGCCAGGAGAACACTGAAGCTTTCTTT. The encoded protein is CASSLSQENTEAFF. The rearrangement links TRBV7-9 to TRBJ1-1; D unclear. V lost 2 bases to trimming and J lost 1 base, with 8 bases between them. Germline CDR1 is SEHNR and CDR2 is FQNEAQ (reference sequence). The CDR3 runs 14 residues. Filled out from reference TRBV7-9 and TRBJ1-1, the complete variable domain reads DTGVSQNPRHKITKRGQNVTFRCDPISEHNRLYWYRQTLGQGPEFLTYFQNEAQLEKSRLLSDRFSAERPKGSFSTLEIQRTEQGDSAMYLCASSLSQENTEAFFGQGTRLTVV.

V is TRBV5-1 and J is TRBJ2-2, with 7 bases fitting TRBD1. This CDR3 has 15 amino acids. Germline loops: CDR1 SGHRS, CDR2 YFSETQ. J lost 6 bases, V lost 1 base, and 6 bases had no gene match. DNA of the CDR3: TGCGCCAGCAGCTTGTCGCTCCAGGGGGCCGGGGAGCTGTTTTTT. This sequence encodes CASSLSLQGAGELFF.

This chain connects TRBV19 to TRBJ1-6; unclear D gene. The CDR3 has 14 residues. The germline CDR1 and CDR2 sequences are LNHDA and SQIVND (reference sequence). V gave up 5 bases and J gave up 4 bases, with 9 bases separating them. The CDR3 protein is CASSEAAYNSPLHF. In DNA form, the CDR3 reads TGTGCCAGTAGTGAGGCAGCTTATAATTCACCCCTCCACTTT.

The V call is TRBV20-1, the J call TRBJ1-2; D remains unclear. Between the trimmed V and J ends, which lost 0 bases and 6 bases, there was a span of 2 bases. This CDR3 is 10 amino acids long. In germline, CDR1 is DFQATT, CDR2 SNEGSKA (reference sequence). The CDR3 spells CSARDNGYTF. The CDR3 bases are TGCAGTGCTAGAGATAATGGCTACACCTTC.

The CDR3 spells CASSLIGGIDQPQHF. The CDR3 coding sequence is TGTGCCAGCAGTTTAATAGGGGGGATTGATCAGCCCCAGCATTTT. The J gene is TRBJ1-5, the V gene TRBV27; weak D call: TRBD1 (6 bases). V dropped 2 bases and J dropped 5 bases, with 13 bases sitting between them. CDR3 size: 15 residues. Germline V CDR1 and CDR2: MNHEY, SMNVEV (reference sequence).

The chain employs TRBV7-8 and TRBJ2-7, with D perhaps matching TRBD1 (6 bases). The ends were cut back, 2 bases at V and 2 bases at J, with 13 bases in the middle. CDR1 SGHVS and CDR2 FQNEAQ come from the germline V gene. There are 15 residues in the CDR3. Here the CDR3 reads CASSLSGQLTYEQYF. As DNA, the CDR3 is TGTGCCAGCAGCTTAAGCGGACAGCTGACCTACGAGCAGTACTTC.

The J gene is TRBJ2-2, the V gene TRBV30; the D gene could be TRBD1 or TRBD2 (5 bases each). This CDR3 is built from 15 residues. Between the trimmed V and J ends, which lost 0 bases and 4 bases, there was a span of 12 bases. Per the germline V gene, CDR1 is GTSNPN and CDR2 is SVGIG (reference sequence). The chain's CDR3 is CAWSVRGASTGELFF. Written as DNA, the CDR3 is TGTGCCTGGAGTGTACGAGGGGCGAGCACCGGGGAGCTGTTTTTT.

This clone was recorded a few times. The chain uses TRBV27 and TRBJ1-2, with a possible D match to TRBD1 (5 bases). Looked up from germline, CDR1 is MNHEY and CDR2 is SMNVEV (reference sequence). The V and J ends lost 6 bases and 2 bases respectively, with 10 bases between them. The CDR3 covers 13 residues. The CDR3 is CASRTGHNYGYTF. Here the CDR3 DNA reads TGTGCCAGCAGAACCGGACACAACTATGGCTACACCTTC.

This clone was seen ten or more times. V usage is TRBV7-6 and J usage is TRBJ1-2, with D maybe TRBD1 (5 bases). Per the germline V gene, CDR1 is SGHVS and CDR2 is FNYEAQ. Trimming removed 5 bases from V and 5 bases from J, with 12 bases in between. The CDR3 runs 13 residues. CDR3 amino acids: CASSEGGGYGYTF. CDR3 sequence (DNA): TGTGCCAGCAGCGAAGGTGGGGGATATGGCTACACCTTC.

Worth noting for this clone: This CDR3 is also generated by other DNA sequences in the sample. The rearrangement uses TRBV5-1 and TRBJ1-5; D gene ambiguous. Per the germline V gene, CDR1 is SGHRS and CDR2 is YFSETQ. This CDR3 comprises 13 residues. V gave up 0 bases and J gave up 3 bases, with 4 bases separating them. The CDR3 loop is CASSLDPNQPQHF. As DNA, the CDR3 is TGCGCCAGCAGCTTGGATCCCAATCAGCCCCAGCATTTT.

The V gene is TRBV10-3, the J gene TRBJ2-3; 8 positions agree with TRBD1. CDR3 length equals 12 residues. The germline gives CDR1 ENHRY, CDR2 SYGVKD. V shed 3 bases, J shed 8 bases, and the junction held 1 base outside the gene matches. CDR3 sequence (DNA): TGTGCCATCAGTGACGGACAGGGTACGCAGTATTTT. Translated: CAISDGQGTQYF.

J is TRBJ2-7 and V is TRBV6-5, with D possibly matching TRBD1 (5 bases). V lost 0 bases, J lost 1 base, and 10 bases lay in between. Germline lookup yields CDR1 MNHEY and CDR2 SVGAGI. This CDR3 has 15 amino acids. The CDR3 DNA follows: TGTGCCAGCAGTTACTCCCCGCAGGGTTCCTACGAGCAGTACTTC. Its protein product is CASSYSPQGSYEQYF.

A few counts support this clone. J is TRBJ1-2 and V is TRBV7-9; D is undetermined. CDR3 length: 12 amino acids. CDR1 and CDR2 (germline): SEHNR, FQNEAQ (reference sequence). Trimming stripped 1 base from V and 4 bases from J, with 4 bases between. The CDR3 region is CASSLGGYGYTF. Written as DNA, the CDR3 is TGTGCCAGCAGCTTAGGTGGCTATGGCTACACCTTC.

This chain links TRBV29-1 with TRBJ2-6; the D is unclear. Looked up from germline, CDR1 is SQVTM and CDR2 is ANQGSEA. The CDR3 is 13 residues long. Trimming left V 6 bases short and J 0 bases short, with 6 bases between. The CDR3, as DNA: TGCAGCGTAATCCGCTCTGGGGCCAACGTCCTGACTTTC. Residues: CSVIRSGANVLTF.

The chain carries TRBV2 and TRBJ2-3; D gene uncertain. Germline CDR1 reads SNHLY; CDR2 reads FYNNEI. This CDR3 contains 13 residues. Trimming took 6 bases from V and 2 from J, leaving 9 bases between them. In DNA, the CDR3 is TGTGCCAGCAGCGAAAGGGACACAGATACGCAGTATTTT. Amino acid sequence: CASSERDTDTQYF.

This clone was detected a few times. The chain recombines TRBV27 with TRBJ1-6; maybe TRBD1 (5 bases). In germline, CDR1 is MNHEY, CDR2 SMNVEV (reference sequence). Between the trimmed V and J ends, which lost 7 bases and 10 bases, there was a span of 20 bases. This CDR3 is 15 amino acids long. CDR3 DNA sequence: TGTGCCAGCACCCCTCCAAGGGGTCGGCGGTCACCCCTCCACTTT. Translation gives CASTPPRGRRSPLHF.

The chain recombines TRBV6-5 with TRBJ1-2, with D hard to call. Trimming cost V 0 bases and J 6 bases, with 11 bases left between them. The germline CDR1 and CDR2 sequences are MNHEY and SVGAGI. This CDR3 is 14 amino acids long. CDR3 sequence: CASSYSSQTNGYTF. In DNA form, the CDR3 reads TGTGCCAGCAGTTACTCGTCCCAGACCAATGGCTACACCTTC.

This clone was seen just once. The V gene is TRBV7-9, the J gene TRBJ1-1; D ambiguous. Germline CDR1 and CDR2: SEHNR and FQNEAQ (reference sequence). The CDR3 runs 14 residues. V was clipped by 1 base and J by 1 base, with 7 bases between them. Here the CDR3 DNA reads TGTGCCAGCAGCTTAGATGGGCCGAACACTGAAGCTTTCTTT. It encodes CASSLDGPNTEAFF.

This clone was seen a handful of times. This chain connects TRBV29-1 to TRBJ1-2, with TRBD1 as a possible D gene (5 bases). The CDR3 consists of 13 residues. The V and J ends lost 3 bases and 4 bases respectively, with 12 bases between them. Germline lookup yields CDR1 SQVTM and CDR2 ANQGSEA. CDR3 nucleotide sequence: TGCAGCGTTGACGGCGGGGGTGGCTATGGCTACACCTTC. Its translation is CSVDGGGGYGYTF. The entire variable domain, with the rest obtained from reference TRBV29-1 and TRBJ1-2, is as follows: SAVISQKPSRDICQRGTSLTIQCQVDSQVTMMFWYRQQPGQSLTLIATANQGSEATYESGFVIDKFPISRPNLTFSTLTVSNMSPEDSSIYLCSVDGGGGYGYTFGSGTRLTVV.

The chain recombines TRBV5-1 with TRBJ2-1; D gene ambiguous. This CDR3 spans 15 amino acids. V lost 0 bases, J lost 3 bases, and 10 bases lay in between. From germline, CDR1 is SGHRS and CDR2 YFSETQ. CDR3 region: CASSLDGENYNEQFF. In nucleotides, the CDR3 is TGCGCCAGCAGCTTGGACGGTGAAAACTACAATGAGCAGTTCTTC.